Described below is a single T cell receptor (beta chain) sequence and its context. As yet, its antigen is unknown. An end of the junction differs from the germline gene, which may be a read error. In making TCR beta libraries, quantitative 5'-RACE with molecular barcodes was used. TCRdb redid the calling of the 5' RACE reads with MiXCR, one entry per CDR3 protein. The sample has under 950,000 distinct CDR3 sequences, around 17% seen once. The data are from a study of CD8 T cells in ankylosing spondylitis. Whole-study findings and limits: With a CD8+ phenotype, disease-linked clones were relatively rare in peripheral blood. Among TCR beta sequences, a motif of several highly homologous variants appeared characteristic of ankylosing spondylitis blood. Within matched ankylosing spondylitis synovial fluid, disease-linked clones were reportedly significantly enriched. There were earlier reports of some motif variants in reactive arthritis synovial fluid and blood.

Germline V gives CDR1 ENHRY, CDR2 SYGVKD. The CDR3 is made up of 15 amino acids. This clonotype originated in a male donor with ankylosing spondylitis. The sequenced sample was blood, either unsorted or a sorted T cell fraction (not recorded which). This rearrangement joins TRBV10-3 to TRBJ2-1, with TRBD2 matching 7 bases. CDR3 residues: CAIRSSGKTYNEQSF. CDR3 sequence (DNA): TGTGCCATCAGATCTAGCGGCAAGACCTACAATGAGCAGTCCTTC.